Sequencing of this TCR beta chain was carried out in a study of T cells in Graves' hyperthyroidism and ophthalmopathy (dated by TCRdb to the late 2010s). About the study as a whole: Peripheral blood was sampled at the time of initial diagnosis, prior to any treatment. According to the paper, TCR Vbeta CDR3 sequencing was carried out on 120 to 150 peripheral blood samples, which came from more than 40 ophthalmopathy, under 85 hyperthyroidism and about 17 progressor patients. In addition, the study compared T-cell repertoires in thyroid tissue and in blood from 6 or 7 Graves' hyperthyroidism patients. After sampling, hyperthyroidism patients received methimazole starting at 30 mg daily, and ophthalmopathy patients received high-dose intravenous methylprednisolone. Prospective prediction of ophthalmopathy was tested in an independent validation cohort consisting of some 19 hyperthyroidism patients and approximately 16 patients who later progressed to ophthalmopathy. To identify TCR V-J signatures that set the groups apart, the researchers used a discovery cohort of 100 patients, made up of some 41 with Graves' ophthalmopathy and about 55 with stable Graves' hyperthyroidism. The 90 to 100 discovery patients were randomly split 7:3 into training and test sets. Study-wide findings and limitations: Most expanded thyroid clonotypes (frequency above 0.001) were also detected in blood, a finding suggesting that blood repertoires may reflect thyroid immune responses. Sample size was not statistically predetermined, and blinding of investigators to group allocation was not performed. In validation, the model predicted progression to ophthalmopathy a median of approximately 6.6 months before onset, with roughly 70% sensitivity and about 72% specificity. Ophthalmopathy was separated from stable hyperthyroidism by a 13 V-J signature model, with about 86% sensitivity and roughly 81% specificity obtained in cross-validation and 80%/75% obtained in testing.

V sheds 0 bases and J sheds 6 bases, leaving 7 bases between their ends. The CDR3 holds 13 amino acids from the cysteine to the phenylalanine. Only the CDR3 region is kept as DNA, spanning 39 bases read in frame from base 1. Looking up the germline V gene yields CDR1 SGHRS and CDR2 YFSETQ. Of note for this clonotype: Its antigen has not been determined. One base away there is no much larger clone; base qualities are not given.

The TCR beta CDR3 regions were amplified from RNA transcripts. The first round of RT-PCR for the TCR CDR3 was performed with the HTBI primer set and the Qiagen OneStep RT-PCR kit. Libraries were constructed in a second round of multiplex PCR, after which size selection and purification were carried out. Paired-end sequencing of the libraries was performed with 100 bp reads on an Illumina HiSeq2000. The paper's data handling went like this. SOAPnuke was used to process the raw data, with reads discarded if the reads contained adapters or uncalled bases, had a mean Phred below 15, or lacked an exact constant-primer or identifier match. High-quality paired reads were merged with COPE v1.2.5, and unique nucleotide sequences were defined as clonotypes. MiTCR v1.1 was used to align the clonotypes against IMGT TRBV, TRBD and TRBJ reference segments. The analysis was restricted to V-J combinations with a frequency above 0.0001, which together covered around 99% of the repertoires. The TCS score was defined as F50 (clonal expansion) divided by E x V (chaos), with BLOSUM62-based TCRdist calculated between CDR3 peptides within each V-J. Welch's t-statistics and random forest reduced just over 500 V-J features to fewer than 15, which were used in a naive Bayes classifier (R e1071). The raw public data were reprocessed by TCRdb itself: fastp quality trimming at Q25, MiXCR clonotype calling, in-frame beta chains only. Each entry is one CDR3 protein sequence, shown with its most common DNA and genes. V and J calls and clone size were set by TCRdb, not the authors. This sample has approximately 360,000 distinct CDR3 sequences in its table, and more than 15% of those were observed once. The biggest ten clones account for about 30% of the sample.

Hyperthyroidism patients were newly diagnosed, with disease duration under 2 months, and aged 18 to 65 years. Patients with uncontrolled infections, other autoimmune diseases, pregnancy or lactation were excluded. Diagnoses relied on clinical symptoms, serum thyroxine and TRAb, thyroid ultrasound and orbital computed tomography. For progressor patients, blood was drawn at the first diagnosis of hyperthyroidism, before any ophthalmopathy symptoms had appeared. PBMCs were separated from over 9 ml of fresh peripheral blood using Ficoll-Paque density gradient centrifugation. Progressor patients were first diagnosed with Graves' hyperthyroidism and then developed ophthalmopathy during follow-up. Trizol reagent was used to extract total RNA, and RNA quality was then checked on an Agilent 2100 Bioanalyzer.

This receptor was identified in a woman younger than 30 with Graves' hyperthyroidism that later progressed to Graves' ophthalmopathy. The receptor chain draws on TRBV5-1 and TRBJ2-1, with an unclear D gene assignment. Sample: blood. The CDR3 protein is CASSLDSFNEQFF. The DNA sequence reads TGCGCCAGCAGCTTGGACTCTTTCAATGAGCAGTTCTTC.